This TCR beta chain came from a study of Ad26.COV2.S vaccination and SARS-CoV-2 variants (dated by TCRdb to 2020 to 2023). A note on the overall study: Donors in the vaccine arm were drawn from COV1001, a multicentre, randomized, double-blind, placebo-controlled phase I-IIa trial testing Ad26.COV2.S in healthy adults. Ad26.COV2.S was administered intramuscularly at a dose of 5x10^10 or 1x10^11 viral particles, either as one shot or as two shots given 56 days apart. TCRbeta repertoire sequencing served as the tool for gauging how specific and how broad the SARS-CoV-2-reactive T cell receptors were following Ad26.COV2.S vaccination. A total of 32 samples were included in the TCR-sequenced set, comprising approximately 20 Ad26.COV2.S vaccine recipients, 5 placebo recipients and 8 SARS-CoV-2 convalescent individuals. Trial participants were randomized into five groups of five, in which low-dose or high-dose Ad26.COV2.S was given once or twice, or placebo was given on both occasions. Throughout the experiments and outcome assessment, investigators stayed blinded to trial group allocation. The investigation overall reported the following: The authors noted that the TCR breadth and depth analyses may have underestimated total T cell responses. Comparable non-spike TCR breadth was observed between vaccine and placebo recipients, consistent with only spike being contained in the vaccine. Substantial breadth of spike-specific CD8+ and CD4+ T cell responses was reported after vaccination. Spike-specific TCR breadth was higher in Ad26.COV2.S recipients than in placebo recipients (P = 0.0014). The study was not powered to compare responses between vaccine doses or regimens.

As for this clone: Which antigen it targets is not known. No base qualities exist here, and no much larger clone lies one base off it.

In light of the paper, this sample's treatment or condition label describes: around 19 received Ad26.COV2.S at low or high dose, single or two shots; a few received placebo; per-sample allocation not given. Repertoires of vaccine and placebo recipients were sequenced from samples taken on day 63 after the first injection. In Cohort 1b, 20 to 25 adults aged 18-55 years were enrolled at a single site in Boston, USA, between 29 July and 7 August 2020. Ad26.COV2.S was a replication-incompetent adenovirus type 26 vector that expressed a prefusion-stabilized SARS-CoV-2 spike protein derived from the original Wuhan strain. TCRbeta CDR3 regions were sequenced with the immunoSEQ Assay. After extraction, genomic DNA underwent amplification by bias-controlled multiplex PCR, followed by high-throughput sequencing. In the source study's methods: Collapsing and filtering of sequences were performed to quantify the absolute abundance of each unique TCRbeta CDR3 region. T cell fraction was estimated by normalizing TCRbeta template counts to usable DNA, with usable DNA measured through amplification of reference genes found in all nucleated cells. Repertoire TCRs were annotated as SARS-CoV-2-specific by exact matching of V gene, CDR3 amino acid sequence and J gene to a known reactive TCR set. The reference SARS-CoV-2 TCR set was obtained from MIRA and was filtered for enrichment in COVID-19-positive ImmuneCODE repertoires, whereby public or cross-reactive TCRs were removed. Using the MIRA antigens, annotated TCRs were further analysed by specific ORF or by position within an ORF. Breadth was defined as the number of annotated unique rearrangements divided by the total number of unique productive rearrangements, and depth was defined as the summed frequency of the annotated unique rearrangements. TCR breadth was compared between groups using two-sided Wilcoxon rank-sum tests. In TCRdb, the immuneACCESS table is reduced to in-frame sequences with V and J assigned. These tables do not hold every clone; where another copy was compared, an unresolved V gene accounts for under half, and the others remain unexplained. The DNA gave D and trimming, while V, J and clone size come from that table. This sample is represented by about 400,000 clones; around 89% of them were singletons. The ten largest clones represent 1.5% to 2% of the sample.

There are 16 amino acids in the CDR3, from cysteine to phenylalanine inclusive. The only DNA kept is the CDR3, 48 bases in frame from the first base. The germline V gene (reference sequence) provides CDR1 SEHNR and CDR2 FQNEAQ. V sheds 1 base and J sheds 9 bases, leaving 20 bases between their ends. Sequenced here: peripheral blood, sampled in a trial of Ad26.COV2.S vaccine versus placebo. This chain joins TRBV7-9 to TRBJ2-3; the D region possibly corresponds to TRBD1 (5 bases align). This TCR was recovered from a person aged 18-60 years who received the Ad26.COV2.S COVID-19 vaccine or a placebo. Here is the DNA: TGTGCCAGCAGCTTAGAGGCGGCTGTAGACAGATACACGCAGTATTTT. Translation gives CASSLEAAVDRYTQYF.